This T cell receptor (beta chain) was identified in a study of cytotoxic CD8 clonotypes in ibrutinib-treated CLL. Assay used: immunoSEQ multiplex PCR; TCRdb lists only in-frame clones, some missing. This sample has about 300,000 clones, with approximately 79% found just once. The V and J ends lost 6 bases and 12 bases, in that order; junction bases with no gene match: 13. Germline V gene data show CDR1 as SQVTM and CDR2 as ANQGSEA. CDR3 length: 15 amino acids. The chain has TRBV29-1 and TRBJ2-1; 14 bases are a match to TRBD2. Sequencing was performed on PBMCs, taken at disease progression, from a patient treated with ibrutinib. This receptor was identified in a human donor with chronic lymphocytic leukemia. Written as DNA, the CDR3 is TGCAGCGTCGTGGGACTAGCGGGAGTAGAACATGGGCAGTTCTTC. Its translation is CSVVGLAGVEHGQFF.